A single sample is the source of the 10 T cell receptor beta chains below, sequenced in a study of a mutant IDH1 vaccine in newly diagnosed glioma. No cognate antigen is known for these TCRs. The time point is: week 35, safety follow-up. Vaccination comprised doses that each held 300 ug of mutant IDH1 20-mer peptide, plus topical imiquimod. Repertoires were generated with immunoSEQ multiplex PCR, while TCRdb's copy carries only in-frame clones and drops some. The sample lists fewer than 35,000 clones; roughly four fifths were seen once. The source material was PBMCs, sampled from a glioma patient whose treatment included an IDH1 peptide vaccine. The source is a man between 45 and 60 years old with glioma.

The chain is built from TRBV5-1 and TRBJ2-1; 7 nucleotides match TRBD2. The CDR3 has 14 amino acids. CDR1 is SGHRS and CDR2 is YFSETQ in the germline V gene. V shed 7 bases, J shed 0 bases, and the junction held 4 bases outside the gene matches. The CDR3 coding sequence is TGCGCCAGCGGGGGGGGGAGCTCCTACAATGAGCAGTTCTTC. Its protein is CASGGGSSYNEQFF. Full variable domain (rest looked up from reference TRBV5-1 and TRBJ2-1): KAGVTQTPRYLIKTRGQQVTLSCSPISGHRSVSWYQQTPGQGLQFLFEYFSETQRNKGNFPGRFSGRQFSNSRSEMNVSTLELGDSALYLCASGGGSSYNEQFFGPGTRLTVL.

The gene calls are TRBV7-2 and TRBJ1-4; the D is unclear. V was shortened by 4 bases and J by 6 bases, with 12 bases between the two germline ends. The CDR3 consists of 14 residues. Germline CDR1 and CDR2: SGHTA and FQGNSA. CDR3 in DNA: TGTGCCAGCAGCTCTAGATCCGGAGATGAAAAACTGTTTTTT. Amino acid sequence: CASSSRSGDEKLFF.

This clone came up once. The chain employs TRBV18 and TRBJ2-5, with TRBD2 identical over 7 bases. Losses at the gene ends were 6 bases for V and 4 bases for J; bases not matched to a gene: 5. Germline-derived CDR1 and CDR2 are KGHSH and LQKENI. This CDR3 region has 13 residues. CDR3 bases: TGTGCCAGCTCCCCGACTAGCCGAGAGACCCAGTACTTC. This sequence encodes CASSPTSRETQYF.

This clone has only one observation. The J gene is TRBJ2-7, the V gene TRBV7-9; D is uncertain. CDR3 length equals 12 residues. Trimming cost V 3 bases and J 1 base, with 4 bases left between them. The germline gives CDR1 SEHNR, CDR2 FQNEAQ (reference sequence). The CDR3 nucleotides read TGTGCCAGCAGCTTGGGTTCCTACGAGCAGTACTTC. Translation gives CASSLGSYEQYF.

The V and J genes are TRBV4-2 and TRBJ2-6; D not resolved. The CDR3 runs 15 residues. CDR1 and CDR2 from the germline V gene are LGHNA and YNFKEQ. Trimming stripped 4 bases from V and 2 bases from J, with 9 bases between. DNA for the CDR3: TGTGCCAGCAGCCTTAGGCAGGCTGGGGCCAACGTCCTGACTTTC. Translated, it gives CASSLRQAGANVLTF.

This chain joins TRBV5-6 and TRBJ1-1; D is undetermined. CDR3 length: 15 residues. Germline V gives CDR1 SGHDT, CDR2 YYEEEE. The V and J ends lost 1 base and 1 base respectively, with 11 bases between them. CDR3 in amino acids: CASSLLRAENTEAFF. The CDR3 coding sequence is TGTGCCAGCAGCTTGTTGCGGGCAGAGAACACTGAAGCTTTCTTT.

CDR3 amino acids: CAWSEGTGKNIQYF. The CDR3 coding sequence is TGTGCCTGGAGTGAAGGGACAGGCAAAAACATTCAGTACTTC. The rearrangement uses TRBV30 and TRBJ2-4; 8 nucleotides align to TRBD1. The length of the CDR3 is 14 residues. Germline V gene lookup returns CDR1 GTSNPN and CDR2 SVGIG (reference sequence). Trimming took 1 base from V and 3 from J; bases not matched to a gene: 2.

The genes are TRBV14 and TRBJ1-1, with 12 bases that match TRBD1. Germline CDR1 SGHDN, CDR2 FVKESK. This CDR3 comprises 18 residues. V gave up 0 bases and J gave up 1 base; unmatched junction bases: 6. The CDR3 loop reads CASSQDLWGQGANTEAFF. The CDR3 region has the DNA TGTGCCAGCAGCCAAGACCTCTGGGGACAGGGGGCGAACACTGAAGCTTTCTTT.

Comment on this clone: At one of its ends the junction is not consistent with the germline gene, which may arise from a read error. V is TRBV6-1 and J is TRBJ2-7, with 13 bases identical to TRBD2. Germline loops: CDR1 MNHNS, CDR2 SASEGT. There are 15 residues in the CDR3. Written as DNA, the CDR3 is TGTGCCAGCAGAACCGGGACTAGCGGGAATGACCAAAAAGACTTC. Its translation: CASRTGTSGNDQKDF.

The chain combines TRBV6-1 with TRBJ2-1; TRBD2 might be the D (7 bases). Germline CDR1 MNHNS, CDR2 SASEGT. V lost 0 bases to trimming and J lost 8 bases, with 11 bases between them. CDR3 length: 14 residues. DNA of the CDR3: TGTGCCAGCAGTGAAGCGAGGGGGGGGGATGAGCAGTTCTTC. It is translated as CASSEARGGDEQFF.